This entry lists 24 T cell receptor beta chains sequenced from one sample in a study of molecular identifiers for immune sequencing clone quantification. One entry per CDR3 protein results from TCRdb running MiXCR on the PCR reads. The sample lists about 98,000 distinct CDR3 sequences; 30% to 45% were seen once. The specimen was naive CD8+ T cells from blood, with Jurkat cell RNA spiked in. The subset was: FACS-sorted CD8+CD4-CCR7+CD45RA+ naive T cells. These receptor sequences come from a human donor in good health. Some libraries in this study had Jurkat cell RNA spiked in.

This clonotype has more than one count but fewer than ten. This chain connects TRBV4-1 to TRBJ1-1; D possibly corresponds to TRBD1 (5 bases). CDR1 is MGHRA and CDR2 is YSYEKL in the germline V gene. The V and J ends lost 4 bases and 0 bases respectively, with 18 bases between them. There are 17 residues in the CDR3. The CDR3 DNA is TGCGCCAGCAGCCCGAGGCCGGCAGGGCTTATGAACACTGAAGCTTTCTTT. The encoded protein is CASSPRPAGLMNTEAFF.

This clonotype was recorded a few times. The chain employs TRBV27 and TRBJ2-5, with a possible D match to TRBD2 (6 bases). The germline V gene has CDR1 MNHEY and CDR2 SMNVEV (reference sequence). V was pared by 2 bases and J by 2 bases, with 12 bases between. The CDR3 is 15 amino acids. CDR3 bases: TGTGCCAGCAGTTTAGCCGGGGGACCGCAAGAGACCCAGTACTTC. This translates into CASSLAGGPQETQYF.

In this sample, this clonotype turned up a few times. The chain employs TRBV20-1 and TRBJ2-4, with TRBD2 matching 9 bases. The length of the CDR3 is 18 residues. The V gene's germline CDR1 is DFQATT and CDR2 SNEGSKA (reference sequence). Trimming cost V 0 bases and J 0 bases; bases outside gene matches: 9. This chain's CDR3 is CSARDPVREGLAKNIQYF. The CDR3 DNA is TGCAGTGCTAGAGATCCGGTGCGGGAGGGTCTAGCCAAAAACATTCAGTACTTC.

The chain links TRBV19 to TRBJ2-1, with D hard to call. V shed 0 bases and J shed 4 bases, with 10 bases lying between them. Germline-derived CDR1 and CDR2 are LNHDA and SQIVND (reference sequence). This CDR3 is 15 amino acids long. The CDR3 reads CASSIDPEPYNEQFF. CDR3 DNA: TGTGCCAGTAGTATAGACCCAGAACCTTACAATGAGCAGTTCTTC.

At least ten counts were recorded for this clonotype. The V call is TRBV13, the J call TRBJ2-3; D unclear. The CDR3 is made up of 11 amino acids. The V end was cut by 4 bases, the J end by 4 bases, with 3 bases between. CDR1 is PRHDT and CDR2 is FYEKMQ in the germline V gene (reference sequence). DNA for the CDR3: TGTGCCAGCAGCTCCGCAGATACGCAGTATTTT. Its protein product is CASSSADTQYF.

Note on this clonotype: Being one base from a much bigger clone, this may be a read error. The J gene is TRBJ1-1, the V gene TRBV27, with D unclear. CDR1 is MNHEY, CDR2 SMNVEV, per germline (reference sequence). The CDR3 is 13 amino acids. The CDR3 DNA follows: TGTGCCAGCAGAATCCAGGTGAACACTGAAGCTATCTTT. Amino acids: CASRIQVNTEAIF.

As regards this clonotype: One junction end disagrees with the germline gene, perhaps due to a read error. The chain is built from TRBV12-3 or TRBV12-4 and TRBJ2-1; no firm D call. The CDR3 length is 13 residues. The CDR3: CSSSLGPMDEQFF. The CDR3 DNA reads TGTTCCAGCAGTTTAGGGCCGATGGATGAGCAGTTCTTC.

This clonotype has at least ten counts. V and J are TRBV28 and TRBJ2-3; no definite D call. Per germline, CDR1 MDHEN and CDR2 SYDVKM. Trimming left V 1 base short and J 6 bases short, with 5 bases between. The length of the CDR3 is 12 residues. CDR3 DNA: TGTGCCAGCAGTTTATTAGAGGATACGCAGTATTTT. Its translation is CASSLLEDTQYF.

Notes on this clonotype: This may be a read error: a much more frequent sequence differs by one nucleotide. Likely a read error: the CDR3 ends without its conserved phenylalanine or tryptophan. This chain joins TRBV12-3 or TRBV12-4 and TRBJ2-7, with D unclear. The CDR3 loop spans 12 amino acids. Trimming removed 7 bases at V and 5 bases at J, with 12 bases between. The CDR3 region has the DNA TGTGCCAGCAACCGACCCGGCCACGAGCAGTACATC. Protein sequence: CASNRPGHEQYI.

The chain uses TRBV29-1 and TRBJ2-7; 10 bases agree with TRBD1. CDR1 and CDR2 (germline): SQVTM, ANQGSEA. Losses at the gene ends were 5 bases for V and 5 bases for J; bases not matched to a gene: 9. The CDR3 extends over 14 amino acids. CDR3 nucleotide sequence: TGCAGCGTTACCGGGACAGGGGTAGGGCACGAGCAGTACTTC. Amino acids: CSVTGTGVGHEQYF.

This clonotype was seen ten or more times. V usage is TRBV7-3 and J usage is TRBJ2-6; 7 nucleotides match TRBD1. Germline-derived CDR1 and CDR2 are SGHTA and FQGTGA. V lost 6 bases and J lost 4; bases outside the gene matches: 18. The CDR3 covers 19 residues. In nucleotides, the CDR3 is TGTGCCAGCAGTATTCCGGGACAGTCCTTGAAGAGCGGGGCCAACGTCCTGACTTTC. The encoded protein is CASSIPGQSLKSGANVLTF. The variable domain in full, with the rest retrieved from reference TRBV7-3 and TRBJ2-6, is GAGVSQTPSNKVTEKGKYVELRCDPISGHTALYWYRQSLGQGPEFLIYFQGTGAADDSGLPNDRFFAVRPEGSVSTLKIQRTERGDSAVYLCASSIPGQSLKSGANVLTFGAGSRLTVL.

This clonotype was observed many times. The chain combines TRBV20-1 with TRBJ2-7; perhaps D is TRBD1 or TRBD2 (5 bases each). Germline V gene sequence: CDR1 DFQATT, CDR2 SNEGSKA (reference sequence). Trimming stripped 0 bases from V and 4 bases from J, with 13 bases between. This CDR3 spans 14 amino acids. CDR3 sequence reads: CSAREVGREYEQYF. As DNA, the CDR3 is TGCAGTGCTAGAGAGGTCGGCAGGGAGTACGAGCAGTACTTC.

Note on this clonotype: A junction boundary mismatches the germline segment, possibly from a read error. The genes are TRBV28 and TRBJ2-1; no definite D call. Germline assignment: CDR1 MDHEN and CDR2 SYDVKM. The CDR3 loop spans 16 amino acids. The CDR3 here is CASGLQFSSSYNEQFF. CDR3 in DNA: TGTGCCAGCGGTTTACAGTTCTCAAGCTCCTACAATGAGCAGTTCTTC.

The chain links TRBV20-1 to TRBJ2-5; 8 bases agree with TRBD2. The CDR3 extends over 14 amino acids. Germline CDR1 is DFQATT and CDR2 is SNEGSKA (reference sequence). Trimming cost V 0 bases and J 5 bases; bases outside gene matches: 5. This chain's CDR3 is CSAREKTSGETQYF. For the CDR3, the DNA is TGCAGTGCTAGAGAAAAAACTAGCGGTGAGACCCAGTACTTC.

The gene calls are TRBV7-9 and TRBJ2-7; D is uncertain. CDR1 and CDR2 from the germline V gene are SEHNR and FQNEAQ (reference sequence). The CDR3 totals 14 residues. Trimming pared 4 bases from V and 3 bases from J, leaving 13 bases between. The CDR3 DNA is TGTGCCAGCAGCTCTGTACACAGAAACTACGAGCAGTACTTC. The encoded protein is CASSSVHRNYEQYF.

This clonotype has ten or more counts. The J gene is TRBJ2-7, the V gene TRBV7-2; tentative D call: TRBD2 (5 bases). The CDR3 is 12 residues long. The germline V gene has CDR1 SGHTA and CDR2 FQGNSA. Trimming took 4 bases from V and 4 from J, leaving 8 bases between them. CDR3 DNA sequence: TGTGCCAGCAGCTCCCGGGGTTACGAGCAGTACTTC. Protein: CASSSRGYEQYF.

The chain has TRBV6-2 or TRBV6-3 and TRBJ2-1, with 8 bases matching TRBD1. The CDR3 consists of 15 residues. Germline V gene data show CDR1 as MNHEY and CDR2 as SVGEGT. The junction had 5 bases not matched to a gene; V was cut back by 6 bases and J by 1 base. CDR3 nucleotides: TGTGCCAGCAGCCCCGGGACAGGTTCCTACAATGAGCAGTTCTTC. Amino acids: CASSPGTGSYNEQFF.

Concerning this clonotype: Sequence at one end of the junction differs from germline and may be a read error. The J gene is TRBJ2-7, the V gene TRBV28, with TRBD2 identical over 14 bases. The CDR3 sequence is 16 residues long. Per germline, CDR1 MDHEN and CDR2 SYDVKM. The DNA for the CDR3 is TGTGCCAGCAGTCTCCCGGGACTAGCGGGAGACTACGAGCAGCACTTC. This sequence encodes CASSLPGLAGDYEQHF.

The V call is TRBV6-5, the J call TRBJ2-7; D not resolved. The V gene lost 7 bases and the J gene lost 11 bases, with 12 bases spanning the gap. This CDR3 has 10 residues. CDR1 and CDR2 from the germline V gene are MNHEY and SVGAGI. CDR3 protein: CASNARPKYF. The CDR3 DNA is TGTGCCAGCAACGCCAGGCCAAAGTACTTC.

V is TRBV7-2 and J is TRBJ2-7, with 10 nucleotides matching TRBD1. The CDR3 is made up of 14 amino acids. J was trimmed by 2 bases and V by 7 bases; bases with no gene match: 5. Germline V gives CDR1 SGHTA, CDR2 FQGNSA. The CDR3 DNA reads as TGTGCCAGCACCTGGGGGACAGGGGCCTACGAGCAGTACTTC. Protein product: CASTWGTGAYEQYF. The variable domain in full, completed from reference TRBV7-2 and TRBJ2-7, reads GAGVSQSPSNKVTEKGKDVELRCDPISGHTALYWYRQSLGQGLEFLIYFQGNSAPDKSGLPSDRFSAERTGGSVSTLTIQRTQQEDSAVYLCASTWGTGAYEQYFGPGTRLTVT.

Remarks on this clonotype: At one end, the junction sequence differs from germline, possibly due to a read error. This rearrangement joins TRBV9 to TRBJ1-5; 7 positions agree with TRBD1. Germline V gives CDR1 SGDLS, CDR2 YYNGEE. The CDR3 has 17 residues. The CDR3 DNA sequence: TGTACCAGCAGCGTGGGGACAGATTTAGTCGGCAATCAGCCCCAGCATTTT. Amino acid sequence: CTSSVGTDLVGNQPQHF.

This chain links TRBV20-1 with TRBJ1-6, with TRBD1 as a possible D gene (5 bases). The CDR3 runs 14 residues. Per germline, CDR1 DFQATT and CDR2 SNEGSKA (reference sequence). With 1 base removed from V and 8 bases from J, the gap between germline ends came to 12 bases. CDR3 sequence reads: CSARVGGSDSPLHF. CDR3 DNA: TGCAGTGCTAGAGTGGGGGGGAGCGATTCACCCCTCCACTTT.

This chain uses TRBV20-1 with TRBJ1-5; D is ambiguous. The CDR3 has 17 residues. Per the germline V gene, CDR1 is DFQATT and CDR2 is SNEGSKA (reference sequence). V was pared by 4 bases and J by 2 bases, with 21 bases between. The CDR3 DNA sequence: TGCAGTGCTACCCCATTTCCGGGTCGTGAAGGCAATCAGCCCCAGCATTTT. Amino acids: CSATPFPGREGNQPQHF.

The table lists this clonotype with many counts. The V call is TRBV13, the J call TRBJ2-3; D gene ambiguous. Germline CDR1 reads PRHDT; CDR2 reads FYEKMQ (reference sequence). This CDR3 spans 8 amino acids. Trimming removed 7 bases at V and 7 bases at J, with 0 bases between. In DNA form, the CDR3 reads TGTGCCAGCAATACGCAGTATTTT. Translating it yields CASNTQYF. Combining the CDR3 with reference TRBV13 and TRBJ2-3 gives the whole variable domain AAGVIQSPRHLIKEKRETATLKCYPIPRHDTVYWYQQGPGQDPQFLISFYEKMQSDKGSIPDRFSAQQFSDYHSELNMSSLELGDSALYFCASNTQYFGPGTRLTVL.